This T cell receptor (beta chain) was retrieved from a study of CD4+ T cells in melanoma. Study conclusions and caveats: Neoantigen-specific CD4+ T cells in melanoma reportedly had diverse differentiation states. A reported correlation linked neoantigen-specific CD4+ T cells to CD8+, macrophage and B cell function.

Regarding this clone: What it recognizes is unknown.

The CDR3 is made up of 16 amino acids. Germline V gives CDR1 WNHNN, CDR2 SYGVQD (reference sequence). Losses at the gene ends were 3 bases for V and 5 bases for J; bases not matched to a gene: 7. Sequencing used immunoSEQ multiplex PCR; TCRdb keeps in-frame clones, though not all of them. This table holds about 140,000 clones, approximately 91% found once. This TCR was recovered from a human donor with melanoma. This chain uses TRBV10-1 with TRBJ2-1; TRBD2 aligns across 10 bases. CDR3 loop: CASSDTSGDPDNEQFF. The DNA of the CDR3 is TGCGCCAGCAGTGATACTAGCGGGGACCCTGACAATGAGCAGTTCTTC.